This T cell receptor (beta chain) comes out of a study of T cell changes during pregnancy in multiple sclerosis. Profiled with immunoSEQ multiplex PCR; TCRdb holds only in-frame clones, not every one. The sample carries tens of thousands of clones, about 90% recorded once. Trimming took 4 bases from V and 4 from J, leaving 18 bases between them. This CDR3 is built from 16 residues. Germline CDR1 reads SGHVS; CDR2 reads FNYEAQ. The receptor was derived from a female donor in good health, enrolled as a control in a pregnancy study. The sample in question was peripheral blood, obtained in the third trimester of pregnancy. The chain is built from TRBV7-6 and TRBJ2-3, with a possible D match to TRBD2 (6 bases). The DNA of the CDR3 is TGTGCCAGCAGCTCCTCGGGAGAGTACTTCTCAGATACGCAGTATTTT. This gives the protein CASSSSGEYFSDTQYF.